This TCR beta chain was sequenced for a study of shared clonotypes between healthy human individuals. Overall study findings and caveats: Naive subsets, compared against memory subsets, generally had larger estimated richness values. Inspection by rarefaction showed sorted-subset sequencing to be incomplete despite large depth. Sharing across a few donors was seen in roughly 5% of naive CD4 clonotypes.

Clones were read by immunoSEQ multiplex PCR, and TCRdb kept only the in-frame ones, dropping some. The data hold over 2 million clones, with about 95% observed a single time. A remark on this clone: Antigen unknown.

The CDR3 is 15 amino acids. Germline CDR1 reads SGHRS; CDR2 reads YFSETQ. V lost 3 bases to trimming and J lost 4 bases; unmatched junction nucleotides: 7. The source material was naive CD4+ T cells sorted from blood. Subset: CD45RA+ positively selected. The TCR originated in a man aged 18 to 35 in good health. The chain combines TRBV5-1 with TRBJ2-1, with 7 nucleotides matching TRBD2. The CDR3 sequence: CASSSAASGYNEQFF. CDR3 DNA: TGCGCCAGCAGCTCGGCTGCTAGCGGATACAATGAGCAGTTCTTC.